A single sample is the source of the 20 T cell receptor beta chains below, sequenced in a study of T cells and copy number aberrations in small-cell lung cancer. Assay used: immunoSEQ multiplex PCR; TCRdb lists only in-frame clones, some missing. The sample holds around 1,100 clones, approximately 89% seen once. Sequencing used tumor tissue. The receptors derive from a man aged 55 to 70 with small cell lung cancer.

In nucleotides, the CDR3 is TGTGCCAGCAGCCAAGATTGGACTAGCGGATCGTACCTCTACAATGAGCAGTTCTTC. Its translation is CASSQDWTSGSYLYNEQFF. V gene TRBV4-2 combines with J gene TRBJ2-1, with 10 bases fitting TRBD2. Trimming cost V 0 bases and J 3 bases; bases outside gene matches: 11. Germline V gene data show CDR1 as LGHNA and CDR2 as YNFKEQ. This CDR3 has 19 residues.

The chain links TRBV7-2 to TRBJ2-1; 8 positions match TRBD2. This CDR3 is built from 14 residues. Germline-derived CDR1 and CDR2 are SGHTA and FQGNSA. V was pared by 4 bases and J by 7 bases, with 6 bases of the junction left unmatched. The CDR3 sequence: CASSWTSSKNEQFF. DNA of the CDR3: TGTGCCAGCAGCTGGACTAGCAGTAAAAATGAGCAGTTCTTC.

The chain joins TRBV28 to TRBJ1-6; the D is unclear. The germline V gene has CDR1 MDHEN and CDR2 SYDVKM. This CDR3 has 14 residues. V gave up 6 bases and J gave up 7 bases, with 13 bases separating them. CDR3 DNA: TGTGCCAGCAGCTTCGCCAGGCCCAATTCACCCCTCCACTTT. Translated, it gives CASSFARPNSPLHF. Filled out from reference TRBV28 and TRBJ1-6, the complete variable domain reads DVKVTQSSRYLVKRTGEKVFLECVQDMDHENMFWYRQDPGLGLRLIYFSYDVKMKEKGDIPEGYSVSREKKERFSLILESASTNQTSMYLCASSFARPNSPLHFGNGTRLTVT.

The chain recombines TRBV6-1 with TRBJ1-2, with D tentatively TRBD1 (5 bases). Germline loops: CDR1 MNHNS, CDR2 SASEGT. Trimming left V 8 bases short and J 5 bases short, with 12 bases between. The CDR3 is made up of 12 amino acids. The CDR3 DNA is TGTGCCAGCGTCACCGGGGGATATGGCTACACCTTC. Translation: CASVTGGYGYTF.

This chain connects TRBV9 to TRBJ1-4; tentatively, D is TRBD1 (5 bases). The CDR3 totals 14 residues. The germline V and J ends were trimmed by 3 bases and 8 bases, with 14 bases remaining between them. Germline-derived CDR1 and CDR2 are SGDLS and YYNGEE. CDR3: CASSDSGLGEKLFF. CDR3 DNA sequence: TGTGCCAGCAGCGACTCAGGGTTAGGGGAAAAACTGTTTTTT.

The chain carries TRBV28 and TRBJ1-5; 9 positions match TRBD1. V lost 6 bases, J lost 3 bases, and 6 bases stayed unmatched. From germline, CDR1 is MDHEN and CDR2 SYDVKM. The CDR3 runs to 15 residues. The CDR3 nucleotides read TGTGCCAGCAGATCCGGGACAGGGTCCAATCAGCCCCAGCATTTT. Translating gives CASRSGTGSNQPQHF.

V is TRBV6-1 and J is TRBJ1-2; D uncertain. Germline assignment: CDR1 MNHNS and CDR2 SASEGT. This CDR3 contains 13 residues. V was shortened by 6 bases and J by 8 bases, with 16 bases between the two germline ends. The CDR3 here is CASSVGWLLGYTF. For the CDR3, the DNA is TGTGCCAGCAGCGTAGGGTGGTTATTGGGCTACACCTTC.

In the case of this clone: The sample carries other DNA sequences with the same CDR3. The chain recombines TRBV7-9 with TRBJ2-3, with D hard to call. Germline V gene lookup returns CDR1 SEHNR and CDR2 FQNEAQ (reference sequence). CDR3 size: 13 residues. V dropped 1 base and J dropped 5 bases, with 7 bases sitting between them. The CDR3 DNA is TGTGCCAGCAGCTTAGGTGGCTTAGATACGCAGTATTTT. Translated: CASSLGGLDTQYF.

V gene TRBV10-3 combines with J gene TRBJ2-7, with D possibly TRBD1 on 6 matching bases. There are 15 residues in the CDR3. CDR1 and CDR2 from the germline V gene are ENHRY and SYGVKD. V lost 5 bases to trimming and J lost 7 bases, with 21 bases between them. CDR3 protein: CAISKSTGALGEQYF. The CDR3 coding sequence is TGTGCCATCAGTAAATCGACAGGCGCGTTAGGAGAGCAGTACTTC.

V and J are TRBV30 and TRBJ1-1; D gene unclear. Trimming took 5 bases from V and 1 from J, leaving 8 bases between them. The CDR3 contains 12 residues. Germline V CDR1 and CDR2: GTSNPN, SVGIG (reference sequence). Here the CDR3 reads CAWHKPNTEAFF. The DNA of the CDR3 is TGTGCCTGGCACAAACCGAACACTGAAGCTTTCTTT.

This chain links TRBV28 with TRBJ1-2, with 8 bases matching TRBD1. This CDR3 has 14 residues. Looked up from germline, CDR1 is MDHEN and CDR2 is SYDVKM. Losses at the gene ends were 5 bases for V and 4 bases for J; bases not matched to a gene: 6. The CDR3 region has the DNA TGTGCCAGCAGTCCGACAGGGGTCGGCTATGGCTACACCTTC. Protein: CASSPTGVGYGYTF.

V usage is TRBV6-1 and J usage is TRBJ2-1; D is possibly TRBD2 (5 bases). Trimming pared 8 bases from V and 3 bases from J, leaving 17 bases between. CDR1 is MNHNS and CDR2 is SASEGT in the germline V gene. The CDR3 is made up of 15 amino acids. The CDR3 sequence: CASCPVGAYYNEQFF. In DNA form, the CDR3 reads TGTGCCAGCTGCCCGGTGGGAGCCTACTACAATGAGCAGTTCTTC.

This chain joins TRBV10-3 and TRBJ2-2; D is perhaps TRBD2 (5 bases). CDR3 length: 16 amino acids. Trimming shortened V by 6 bases and J by 1 base, and 15 bases separated the two germline ends. Germline CDR1 is ENHRY and CDR2 is SYGVKD. The CDR3: CAISGISNLNTGELFF. The CDR3 bases are TGTGCCATCAGCGGGATCTCAAACCTGAACACCGGGGAGCTGTTTTTT.

J is TRBJ2-1 and V is TRBV2; D gene uncertain. Germline loops: CDR1 SNHLY, CDR2 FYNNEI. Trimming took off 8 bases at V and 4 bases at J, with 18 bases between the two ends. This CDR3 region has 15 residues. CDR3 in DNA: TGTGCCAGCCTGTTGAGACTTCTCTCTTACAATGAGCAGTTCTTC. Its translation: CASLLRLLSYNEQFF.

This clone came up once. The genes are TRBV9 and TRBJ2-1, with no clear D. CDR3 size: 12 residues. CDR1 and CDR2 from the germline V gene are SGDLS and YYNGEE. Trimming removed 3 bases at V and 5 bases at J, with 6 bases between. The CDR3 bases are TGTGCCAGCAGCGCCTGGGACAATGAGCAGTTCTTC. Its translation is CASSAWDNEQFF.

For this clone: The sample has other DNA sequences that encode this CDR3 too. The rearrangement links TRBV6-5 to TRBJ2-3; D possibly corresponds to TRBD2 (6 bases). This CDR3 has 13 residues. The germline gives CDR1 MNHEY, CDR2 SVGAGI. The CDR3 loop is CTTGTLRADTQYF. DNA for the CDR3: TGTACCACCGGGACTCTTAGGGCAGATACGCAGTATTTT.

The genes are TRBV21-1 and TRBJ1-5. TRBV21-1 is described as a pseudogene. There are 20 residues in the CDR3. The CDR3 coding sequence is TGTGCCAGCAGCAAAGCTTGGCAGGGAGGGTCAACCAAAAGCAATCAGCCCCAGCATTTT. It encodes CASSKAWQGGSTKSNQPQHF.

This chain connects TRBV4-2 to TRBJ2-5; 8 nucleotides align to TRBD1. The closer fit of TRBJ2-7 to the DNA end suggests the J call may be wrong. The CDR3 totals 15 residues. The germline V gene has CDR1 LGHNA and CDR2 YNFKEQ. The chain's CDR3 is CASSPPGQGANEQYF. CDR3 bases: TGTGCCAGCAGCCCACCCGGCCAGGGGGCTAACGAGCAGTACTTC.

V and J are TRBV11-2 and TRBJ1-1, with TRBD1 matching over 9 bases. Unmatched junction bases numbered 3, after V lost 10 bases and J lost 0 bases. The CDR3 covers 13 residues. The V gene's germline CDR1 is SGHAT and CDR2 FQNNGV. The CDR3 region is CATGTGMNTEAFF. Written as DNA, the CDR3 is TGTGCCACCGGGACAGGGATGAACACTGAAGCTTTCTTT.

There are a few counts of this clone. The J gene is TRBJ2-7, the V gene TRBV7-9, with no clear D. V gave up 5 bases and J gave up 3 bases, with 8 bases separating them. Germline V gives CDR1 SEHNR, CDR2 FQNEAQ (reference sequence). The CDR3 runs to 12 residues. The CDR3 here is CASSIYFYEQYF. CDR3 sequence (DNA): TGTGCCAGCAGCATATACTTCTACGAGCAGTACTTC.